The rows below give T cell receptor beta chains drawn from one sample of a study of T cells in Graves' hyperthyroidism and ophthalmopathy. TCRdb redid the calling of the multiplex PCR reads with MiXCR, one entry per CDR3 protein. The repertoire consists of a few hundred thousand distinct CDR3 sequences, with 14% to 15% occurring once and the leading ten covering approximately 29%. Source material: blood. Every receptor here comes from a woman aged 25 to 39 with Graves' hyperthyroidism. Both conserved end residues are part of each CDR3. The D gene is left open where the match is weak. A clone size is listed for some rows: how often the clone was seen (once, few, many), or a class if it is expanded.

d_call	v_call	j_call	clone_size	cdr3_aa	cdr3_nt
TRBD2	TRBV24-1	TRBJ2-1	few	CATGTSRGGTYNEQFF	TGTGCCACCGGGACTAGCAGGGGCGGTACCTACAATGAGCAGTTCTTC
-	TRBV5-1	TRBJ1-1	-	CPSRFRGGNTEAFF	TGCCCCAGCCGCTTTAGGGGAGGAAACACTGAAGCTTTCTTT
TRBD2	TRBV7-9	TRBJ2-7	few	CASSTETSGRVVYEQYF	TGTGCCAGCAGCACAGAGACTAGCGGGAGGGTGGTCTACGAGCAGTACTTC
-	TRBV6-5	TRBJ1-1	few	CASSHRLEGTEAFF	TGTGCCAGCAGTCACCGGCTAGAGGGCACTGAAGCTTTCTTT
TRBD1	TRBV7-8	TRBJ2-2	-	CASSLTRGLRNGELFF	TGTGCCAGCAGCTTAACCAGGGGGCTGAGGAACGGGGAGCTGTTTTTT
TRBD2	TRBV20-1	TRBJ2-2	-	CSARARGSGRVGARELFF	TGCAGTGCTAGAGCTCGGGGTAGCGGGAGGGTTGGGGCCCGGGAGCTGTTTTTT
TRBD2	TRBV6-6	TRBJ2-3	many	CASSYNAGGTDTQYF	TGTGCCAGCAGTTACAATGCGGGAGGTACAGATACGCAGTATTTT
-	TRBV27	TRBJ2-1	-	CASSPTTTLPGQALF	TGTGCCAGCAGTCCGACCACCACTTTACCGGGCCAGGCCCTCTTC
TRBD1	TRBV24-1	TRBJ2-1	few	CATSDPRDRGNEQFF	TGTGCCACCAGTGATCCCCGGGACAGGGGCAATGAGCAGTTCTTC
TRBD2	TRBV9	TRBJ2-1	few	CASSVLAGGDNEQFF	TGTGCCAGCAGCGTATTAGCGGGAGGGGACAATGAGCAGTTCTTC
-	TRBV4-2	TRBJ2-7	-	CASSQDSGAVYEQYF	TGTGCCAGCAGCCAAGATAGCGGAGCGGTCTACGAGCAGTACTTC
TRBD1	TRBV20-1	TRBJ2-7	many	CSARDRDRGLEQYF	TGCAGTGCTAGAGACCGGGACAGGGGGCTGGAGCAGTACTTC
-	TRBV7-3	TRBJ1-5	many	CASSPLVRPERGTGNQPQHF	TGTGCCAGCAGCCCCCTCGTGAGACCTGAACGGGGGACGGGCAATCAGCCCCAGCATTTT
-	TRBV28	TRBJ2-2	-	CASWRLNTGELFF	TGTGCCAGCTGGCGCTTGAACACCGGGGAGCTGTTTTTT
TRBD2	TRBV2	TRBJ2-3	many	CASSPYSGIITDTQYF	TGTGCCAGCAGCCCTTATAGCGGGATCATCACAGATACGCAGTATTTT
-	TRBV6-5	TRBJ2-7	few	CASSYSLPRGLIQNEQYF	TGTGCCAGCAGTTACTCCCTCCCTAGGGGGTTAATCCAGAACGAGCAGTACTTC
-	TRBV5-1	TRBJ1-3	few	CASSRVNSIASGNTIYF	TGCGCCAGCAGCAGAGTCAACTCTATTGCATCTGGAAACACCATATATTTT
-	TRBV28	TRBJ2-1	once	CASSPTTANEQFF	TGTGCCAGCAGTCCCACCACAGCTAATGAGCAGTTCTTC
-	TRBV29-1	TRBJ1-3	once	CSGRRGEDTIYF	TGCAGCGGGCGCAGGGGTGAGGACACCATATATTTT
-	TRBV18	TRBJ2-5	many	CASSPGLQEETQYF	TGTGCCAGCTCTCCGGGACTCCAGGAAGAGACCCAGTACTTC
-	TRBV5-8	TRBJ2-7	-	CASSLYGLDDEQYF	TGTGCCAGCAGCTTGTACGGTTTGGATGACGAGCAGTACTTC
-	TRBV29-1	TRBJ2-3	-	CSVEIGTPDTQYF	TGCAGCGTTGAAATTGGGACCCCAGATACGCAGTATTTT
-	TRBV24-1	TRBJ1-4	few	CATSDRHEKLFF	TGTGCCACCAGTGATAGGCATGAAAAACTGTTTTTT
-	TRBV7-2	TRBJ2-3	few	CASNPQTGPDTQYF	TGTGCCAGCAACCCACAAACGGGGCCAGATACGCAGTATTTT
-	TRBV28	TRBJ2-3	-	CASSLVFGTQYF	TGTGCCAGCAGTCTGGTCTTTGGTACGCAGTATTTT
TRBD2	TRBV6-1	TRBJ2-1	-	CASSLGLAGGENEQFF	TGTGCCAGTTCATTGGGGCTAGCGGGAGGAGAGAATGAGCAGTTCTTC
TRBD2	TRBV6-2/TRBV6-3	TRBJ2-3	-	CAIRTSGRNTQYF	TGTGCCATACGGACTAGCGGGAGGAATACGCAGTATTTT
-	TRBV4-1	TRBJ1-4	-	CASSQDGRGGNEKLFF	TGCGCCAGCAGCCAAGATGGCCGGGGTGGGAATGAAAAACTGTTTTTT
TRBD2	TRBV9	TRBJ2-7	-	CASSRLAGLSSYEQYF	TGTGCCAGCAGCAGACTAGCGGGGCTGAGCTCCTACGAGCAGTACTTC
TRBD2	TRBV2	TRBJ2-7	-	CASSDWTSGSYEQYF	TGTGCCAGCAGTGATTGGACTAGCGGCTCCTACGAGCAGTACTTC
-	TRBV24-1	TRBJ2-7	-	CATFVGYEQYF	TGTGCCACCTTCGTGGGGTACGAGCAGTACTTC
TRBD1	TRBV13	TRBJ2-3	many	CATGTGGLTDTQYF	TGTGCCACCGGAACAGGGGGACTCACAGATACGCAGTATTTT
-	TRBV18	TRBJ1-1	many	CASSHGANTEAFF	TGTGCCAGCTCACATGGGGCCAACACTGAAGCTTTCTTT
TRBD2	TRBV2	TRBJ2-2	many	CASSRLAGAGELFF	TGTGCCAGCAGCAGACTAGCGGGAGCCGGGGAGCTGTTTTTT
-	TRBV11-3	TRBJ2-2	-	CASSRTAISTGELFF	TGTGCCAGCAGCCGGACAGCGATTTCCACCGGGGAGCTGTTTTTT
-	TRBV18	TRBJ2-3	many	CASSADTDTQYF	TGTGCCAGCTCGGCTGACACAGATACGCAGTATTTT
-	TRBV5-5	TRBJ2-5	many	CASSSPDLGDETQYF	TGTGCCAGCAGCTCTCCCGATTTGGGGGACGAGACCCAGTACTTC
TRBD1	TRBV5-1	TRBJ2-5	many	CASSLVPGQMETQYF	TGCGCCAGCAGCTTGGTACCGGGACAGATGGAGACCCAGTACTTC
-	TRBV28	TRBJ2-7	few	CASSLFIQYEQYF	TGTGCCAGCAGTCTCTTTATCCAATACGAGCAGTACTTC
TRBD2	TRBV28	TRBJ2-7	many	CASRLAGGAYEQYF	TGTGCCAGCAGGTTAGCGGGAGGAGCCTACGAGCAGTACTTC
TRBD2	TRBV11-2	TRBJ2-3	-	CAGSLVAGDPYF	TGTGCCGGCAGCTTGGTGGCGGGAGATCCGTATTTT
-	TRBV3-1	TRBJ1-2	few	CASSRGGDGCTF	TGTGCCAGCAGTCGGGGGGGTGATGGCTGCACCTTC
-	TRBV5-1	TRBJ2-5	many	CASSYSQETQYF	TGCGCCAGCAGCTACAGCCAAGAGACCCAGTACTTC
TRBD2	TRBV5-1	TRBJ2-1	-	CASSLGPSGGDDYNEQFF	TGCGCCAGCAGCTTGGGACCTAGCGGGGGAGACGACTACAATGAGCAGTTCTTC